This T cell receptor (beta chain) stems from a study of beta chain features in type 1 diabetes. Details on this clone: Its specificity is unknown.

Sequencing targeted expressed TCRB transcripts, as all isolated RNA had been reverse transcribed. Only in-frame clones appear in the TCRdb table, and some are missing; sequencing was by immunoSEQ multiplex PCR. The sample lists about 160,000 clones; 8% to 9.5% were seen once. Germline CDR1 and CDR2: MDHEN and SYDVKM. The CDR3 has 12 amino acids. The J segment lost 13 bases and the V segment lost 6 bases, leaving 9 bases of the junction unmatched. The study, taken as a whole, reports: Patients with type 1 diabetes carried fewer insertions and had more deletions at their VDJ junctions. Moderate yet significant TCRB CDR3 shortening was seen in Type 1 diabetes patients in all four CD4+ subsets.

Per donor, one heparinised blood draw averaged about 116 mL. Naive, central memory, regulatory and stem cell-like memory cells within the CD4+ compartment were sorted using CD45RO/CCR7/CD25/CD127/CD95/CD27. V usage is TRBV28 and J usage is TRBJ1-1, with TRBD1 identical over 9 bases. Sequenced: central memory CD4+ T cells from blood. The receptor was isolated from a woman under 30 with type 1 diabetes. CDR3 DNA: TGTGCCAGCAGACCCGGGACAGGGATAGGTTTCTTT. Translating it yields CASRPGTGIGFF.